This T cell receptor beta chain was captured by sequencing in a study of T cell clones after liver transplantation. In the study overall: TCRbeta sequencing after a pre-transplant mixed lymphocyte reaction identified graft-donor-reactive clones, later tracked in post-transplant blood.

Trimming shortened V by 3 bases and J by 0 bases, and 11 bases separated the two germline ends. CDR1 and CDR2 (germline): LNHNV, YYDKDF (reference sequence). The CDR3 extends over 16 amino acids. This clone was detected only a few times. The assay was immunoSEQ multiplex PCR, and TCRdb's table has in-frame clones only and misses some. This table has under 10,000 clones, roughly 80% appearing once. J is TRBJ2-2 and V is TRBV15, with a weak D call TRBD1 (5 bases). This sample comprised CD8+ T cells from blood, obtained before liver transplant. The sequence was obtained from a human donor who received a liver transplant. CDR3 region: CATSSPTDPNTGELFF. Here the CDR3 DNA reads TGTGCCACCAGCAGCCCGACAGACCCGAACACCGGGGAGCTGTTTTTT.